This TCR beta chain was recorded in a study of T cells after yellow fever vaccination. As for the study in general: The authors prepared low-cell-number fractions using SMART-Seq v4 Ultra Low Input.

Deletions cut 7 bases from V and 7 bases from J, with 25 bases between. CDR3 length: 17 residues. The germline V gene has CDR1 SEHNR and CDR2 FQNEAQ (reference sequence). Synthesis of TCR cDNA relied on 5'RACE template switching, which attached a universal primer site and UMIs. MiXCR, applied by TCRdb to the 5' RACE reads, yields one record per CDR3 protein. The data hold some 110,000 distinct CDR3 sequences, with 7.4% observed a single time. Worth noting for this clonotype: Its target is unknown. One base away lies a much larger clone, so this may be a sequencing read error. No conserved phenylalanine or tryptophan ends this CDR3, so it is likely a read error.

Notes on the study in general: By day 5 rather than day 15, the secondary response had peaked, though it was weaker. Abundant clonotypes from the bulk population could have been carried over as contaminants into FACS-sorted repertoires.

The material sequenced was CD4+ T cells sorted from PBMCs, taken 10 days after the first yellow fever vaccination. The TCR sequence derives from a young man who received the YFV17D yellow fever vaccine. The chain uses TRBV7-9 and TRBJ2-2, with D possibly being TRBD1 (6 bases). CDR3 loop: CASTPPGAGSVDGELFS. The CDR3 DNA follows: TGTGCCAGCACCCCCCCAGGGGCAGGGTCAGTCGACGGGGAGCTGTTTTCT.